These 17 T cell receptor beta chains originate from one sample sequenced in a study of CD8 T cells in ankylosing spondylitis. Notes on the study in general: For ankylosing spondylitis blood, a TCR beta motif of 7 or 8 highly homologous variants appeared characteristic.

TCRdb reprocessed the 5' RACE reads with MiXCR, giving one entry per CDR3 protein. The sample holds hundreds of thousands of distinct CDR3 sequences, approximately 12% seen once. No cognate antigen is known for these TCRs. Sequencing was carried out using blood, either unsorted or a sorted T cell fraction (not recorded which). The origin of the receptors is a male donor with ankylosing spondylitis.

In its sample, this clonotype was seen a few times. The chain combines TRBV20-1 with TRBJ2-3; possibly TRBD1 for D (5 bases). Germline values: CDR1 DFQATT, CDR2 SNEGSKA (reference sequence). V was shortened by 4 bases and J by 7 bases, with 6 bases between the two germline ends. This CDR3 comprises 10 residues. The CDR3, as DNA: TGCAGTGCTAAGGGGTATACGCAGTATTTT. It translates to CSAKGYTQYF.

The chain carries TRBV7-9 and TRBJ2-3; 8 bases agree with TRBD1. The trim removed 4 bases at V and 2 bases at J, leaving 8 bases unmatched. The CDR3 runs to 16 residues. In germline, CDR1 is SEHNR, CDR2 FQNEAQ (reference sequence). The CDR3 is CASSSPTGGDTDTQYF. DNA for the CDR3: TGTGCCAGCAGCTCTCCCACAGGGGGTGACACAGATACGCAGTATTTT.

This clonotype occurred a few times. The genes are TRBV20-1 and TRBJ2-7; D remains ambiguous. The CDR3 runs 13 residues. Germline CDR1 and CDR2: DFQATT and SNEGSKA (reference sequence). The V and J ends lost 1 base and 4 bases respectively, with 11 bases between them. CDR3: CSARVDGTYEQYF. CDR3 DNA: TGCAGTGCTAGAGTCGACGGAACATACGAGCAGTACTTC.

This clonotype came up a few times. The rearrangement uses TRBV7-2 and TRBJ2-1; D not resolved. This CDR3 is built from 14 residues. Germline lookup yields CDR1 SGHTA and CDR2 FQGNSA. Trimming left V 6 bases short and J 5 bases short, with 14 bases between. The CDR3 spells CASRWTRENNEQFF. The CDR3 coding sequence is TGTGCCAGCAGGTGGACCAGAGAGAACAATGAGCAGTTCTTC.

The chain couples TRBV4-3 to TRBJ1-2; a possible D gene is TRBD1 (6 bases). Trimming removed 0 bases at V and 4 bases at J, with 15 bases between. Germline V CDR1 and CDR2: LGHNA, YSLEER. The CDR3 contains 16 residues. As DNA, the CDR3 is TGCGCCAGCAGCCAAGAGGCCAGGGGAGGATTCTATGGCTACACCTTC. This codes for CASSQEARGGFYGYTF.

The rearrangement uses TRBV20-1 and TRBJ2-1; D is unresolved. V gave up 1 base and J gave up 6 bases, with 10 bases separating them. CDR1 DFQATT and CDR2 SNEGSKA come from the germline V gene (reference sequence). CDR3 size: 13 residues. The CDR3 nucleotides read TGCAGTGCTAGAGCAGGACCTCTCAATGAGCAGTTCTTC. Amino acids: CSARAGPLNEQFF.

The V gene is TRBV19, the J gene TRBJ1-2; 9 nucleotides agree with TRBD1. The CDR3 consists of 14 residues. Germline assignment: CDR1 LNHDA and CDR2 SQIVND (reference sequence). J was trimmed by 8 bases and V by 3 bases; bases with no gene match: 7. CDR3: CASSIGRTGVGYTF. The CDR3, as DNA: TGTGCCAGTAGTATTGGAAGGACAGGGGTCGGCTACACCTTC.

This clonotype was found a few times. The chain employs TRBV11-1 and TRBJ2-7; D is tentatively TRBD1 or TRBD2 (5 bases each). CDR1 and CDR2 (germline): SGHAT, FQDESV (reference sequence). V was pared by 0 bases and J by 0 bases, with 12 bases between. CDR3 length: 16 amino acids. The DNA for the CDR3 is TGTGCCAGCAGCTTAGCGGGACGGCAAATCTCCTACGAGCAGTACTTC. It encodes CASSLAGRQISYEQYF.

This clonotype occurred a few times. The CDR3 here is CSARGRFYIQYF. CDR3 nucleotides: TGCAGTGCTAGAGGGCGTTTTTACATTCAGTACTTC. The chain recombines TRBV20-1 with TRBJ2-4; D call uncertain. V lost 1 base to trimming and J lost 8 bases, with 9 bases between them. This CDR3 has 12 amino acids. CDR1 and CDR2 from the germline V gene are DFQATT and SNEGSKA (reference sequence).

This clonotype was recorded a few times. The chain links TRBV6-5 to TRBJ2-7; D is possibly TRBD1 or TRBD2 (5 bases each). The germline V and J ends were trimmed by 0 bases and 3 bases, with 15 bases remaining between them. Germline CDR1 is MNHEY and CDR2 is SVGAGI. The CDR3 has 16 residues. As DNA, the CDR3 is TGTGCCAGCAGTTACTCGCCGGACTGGGGGATCTACGAGCAGTACTTC. Translating it yields CASSYSPDWGIYEQYF.

The chain links TRBV28 to TRBJ1-5, with D maybe TRBD1 (6 bases). Per the germline V gene, CDR1 is MDHEN and CDR2 is SYDVKM. Trimming removed 1 base at V and 5 bases at J, with 15 bases between. The CDR3 totals 16 residues. CDR3 in amino acids: CASSLSDRRGDQPQHF. The CDR3 coding sequence is TGTGCCAGCAGTTTATCCGACAGGCGTGGGGATCAGCCCCAGCATTTT.

This chain uses TRBV18 with TRBJ2-1, with a possible D match to TRBD2 (6 bases). In germline, CDR1 is KGHSH, CDR2 LQKENI. Deletions cut 3 bases from V and 0 bases from J, with 12 bases between. The CDR3 contains 16 residues. The CDR3 region is CASSPKGGISYNEQFF. DNA for the CDR3: TGTGCCAGCTCACCGAAGGGCGGGATCTCCTACAATGAGCAGTTCTTC.

There are many counts of this clonotype. The rearrangement uses TRBV28 and TRBJ2-6; D gene uncertain. The CDR3 runs to 15 residues. The V gene's germline CDR1 is MDHEN and CDR2 SYDVKM. V gave up 6 bases and J gave up 0 bases, with 9 bases separating them. The CDR3 is CASSLAGSGANVLTF. Written as DNA, the CDR3 is TGTGCCAGCAGCTTGGCAGGCTCTGGGGCCAACGTCCTGACTTTC.

The V gene is TRBV20-1, the J gene TRBJ1-1; D unclear. This CDR3 region has 11 residues. Germline V lookup: CDR1 DFQATT, CDR2 SNEGSKA (reference sequence). The CDR3 DNA follows: TGCAGACCCAGTGGGAACACTGAAGCTTTCTTT. Translating gives CRPSGNTEAFF.

Many counts were recorded for this clonotype. The J gene is TRBJ2-4, the V gene TRBV9, with a possible D match to TRBD2 (6 bases). V gave up 4 bases and J gave up 5 bases, with 16 bases separating them. This CDR3 has 15 amino acids. Germline CDR1 is SGDLS and CDR2 is YYNGEE. The CDR3 nucleotides are TGTGCCAGCAGCAGGCGGGGAGCTTTGGAAAACATTCAGTACTTC. This gives the protein CASSRRGALENIQYF.

V and J are TRBV10-1 and TRBJ1-5, with D hard to call. The germline V gene encodes CDR1 WNHNN and CDR2 SYGVQD (reference sequence). The CDR3 length is 14 residues. The V end lost 11 bases, the J end lost 0 bases, and 14 bases lay between the germline ends. The CDR3 sequence: CAATGRYSNQPQHF. The CDR3 DNA is TGCGCCGCCACCGGGCGGTATAGCAATCAGCCCCAGCATTTT.

The chain couples TRBV29-1 to TRBJ2-3, with 8 bases aligning to TRBD1. Germline CDR1 SQVTM, CDR2 ANQGSEA. CDR3 length equals 13 residues. Losses at the gene ends were 6 bases for V and 6 bases for J; bases not matched to a gene: 8. The DNA of the CDR3 is TGCAGCGTGGACAGGGACTTAGGGGATACGCAGTATTTT. Translation gives CSVDRDLGDTQYF.